The TCR beta chain under discussion was sequenced for a study of blood T cell repertoires in COVID-19. The V gene's germline CDR1 is MNHNY and CDR2 SVGAGI (reference sequence). Trimming stripped 5 bases from V and 4 bases from J, with 11 bases between. The CDR3 covers 13 residues. The data were produced by immunoSEQ multiplex PCR, yet TCRdb's version contains in-frame clones alone and is incomplete. The table has about 130,000 clones, around 83% seen once. The age range of participants was about 18 to 89 years, with residence in about two dozen US areas. Recovered Cohort 3 donors showed two negative PCRs, clearance, or symptom resolution.

The source is a man aged 45-60 years who had recovered from COVID-19. The sequencing input was PBMCs or T cells enriched from blood (not recorded which). The V call is TRBV6-6, the J call TRBJ1-1, with D possibly matching TRBD1 (6 bases). The CDR3 DNA reads as TGTGCCAGCAGTGTACAGGGCTCCACTGAAGCTTTCTTT. As protein: CASSVQGSTEAFF.